This TCR beta chain was documented in a study of cytomegalovirus exposure and HLA in healthy donors. The study, taken as a whole, reports: Earlier results showed most TCR beta V segments being productive about 90% or about 30% of the time. When presence/absence was analysed, sequencing depth was taken to be roughly uniform across donors. Follow-up analysis found HLA locus-dependent TCR association rates, highest for DRB1 and lowest for HLA-C.

The V gene's germline CDR1 is MDHEN and CDR2 SYDVKM. V lost 2 bases and J 4 bases, leaving 14 bases between the germline ends. CDR3 length: 15 amino acids. Researchers ran the PCR with 60 Vbeta and 13 Jbeta primers. The data were produced by immunoSEQ multiplex PCR, yet TCRdb's version contains in-frame clones alone and is incomplete. The data hold approximately 150,000 clones, with 79% observed a single time. With regard to this clone: The antigen is not known.

The sequenced sample consisted of PBMCs. The clonotype comes from a middle-aged man in good health and CMV-seronegative. V gene TRBV28 combines with J gene TRBJ2-5; D is perhaps TRBD2 (5 bases). The CDR3: CASSLTSAVGETQYF. The CDR3 DNA sequence: TGTGCCAGCAGTTTAACCTCAGCGGTTGGAGAGACCCAGTACTTC.